This TCR beta chain was sequenced in a study of T-cell memory formation after mild COVID-19. Across the study: In these data, TCR clusters were largely donor specific.

This CDR3 is built from 13 residues. In germline, CDR1 is DFQATT, CDR2 SNEGSKA (reference sequence). The V end lost 4 bases, the J end lost 1 base, and 9 bases lay between the germline ends. TCRdb processed the 5' RACE reads anew with MiXCR; each CDR3 protein has one entry. The sample includes roughly 300,000 distinct CDR3 sequences, roughly 15% seen only once; the top ten take about 24%. In regard to this clonotype: What it binds is unknown.

Study-level points and caveats: The authors did not confirm SARS-CoV-2 specificity of second-wave clones peaking day 37.

This chain links TRBV20-1 with TRBJ2-3, with a weak D call TRBD2 (7 bases). The sequence came from a young man who had mild COVID-19 (a few samples of this study predate the infection). Cell type and time point are not known. Material for sequencing was PBMCs or a T cell subset sorted from them (not recorded which). The CDR3 coding sequence is TGCAGTGCTAAGGGGGGGGGCACAGATACGCAGTATTTT. Protein: CSAKGGGTDTQYF.